What follows describes a single TCR beta chain. At the DNA level, this CDR3 is encoded by other sequences in the same sample as well. The germline gives CDR1 MDHEN, CDR2 SYDVKM. The CDR3 extends over 15 amino acids. V lost 2 bases and J lost 3, with 11 bases in between. The record originates from a study of shared clonotypes between healthy human individuals. Produced via immunoSEQ multiplex PCR; TCRdb's table is partial and in-frame only. This sample has 2 million to 3 million clones, with roughly 93% found just once. The TCR originated in a man younger than 30 in good health. Some clones in this sample may be carry-over from other donors' samples. The chain uses TRBV28 and TRBJ1-5, with D tentatively TRBD1 (5 bases). The sample comprised naive CD4+ T cells from PBMCs. Subset in this sample: CD45RA+ positively selected. The DNA of the CDR3 is TGTGCCAGCAGTTTAAGGGCAGGGTACAATCAGCCCCAGCATTTT. It is translated as CASSLRAGYNQPQHF. Variable domain in full (rest from reference TRBV28 and TRBJ1-5): DVKVTQSSRYLVKRTGEKVFLECVQDMDHENMFWYRQDPGLGLRLIYFSYDVKMKEKGDIPEGYSVSREKKERFSLILESASTNQTSMYLCASSLRAGYNQPQHFGDGTRLSIL.